This T cell receptor (beta chain) was found in a study of patients and donors after allogeneic stem cell transplantation. TCRdb fed the RT-PCR reads into MiXCR, producing one record per CDR3 protein. The table lists approximately 430,000 distinct CDR3 sequences, 16% of them singletons. V was trimmed by 8 bases and J by 4 bases, leaving 15 bases between them. The length of the CDR3 is 13 residues. Germline V gene sequence: CDR1 ENHRY, CDR2 SYGVKD. This clonotype was detected only a few times. The chain employs TRBV10-3 and TRBJ2-7; D is possibly TRBD2 (6 bases). Source material: blood, either unsorted or a sorted T cell fraction (not recorded which). This receptor was taken from a human donor who was either an allogeneic HSCT recipient or a stem cell or donor lymphocyte infusion donor (not recorded which). It is not recorded whose cells these are; they may come from a transplant donor. The CDR3 region has the DNA TGTGCCATCGGATCTCCAGGGACTTACGAGCAGTACTTC. This gives the protein CAIGSPGTYEQYF.